This T cell receptor beta chain appears in the sequencing data of a study of blood T cell repertoires in COVID-19. Repertoires were generated with immunoSEQ multiplex PCR, while TCRdb's copy carries only in-frame clones and drops some. The data contain roughly 17,000 clones, 89% of them singletons. V lost 4 bases, J lost 0 bases, and 6 bases lay in between. The CDR3 has 13 residues. CDR1 KGHSH and CDR2 LQKENI come from the germline V gene. The sample was peripheral blood. J is TRBJ2-5 and V is TRBV18, with D uncertain. The origin of this receptor is an elderly man with acute or convalescent COVID-19. In DNA form, the CDR3 reads TGTGCCAGCTCACATTCGTACCAAGAGACCCAGTACTTC. Translating it yields CASSHSYQETQYF.